A single sample is the source of the 26 T cell receptor beta chains below, sequenced in a study of blood T cell repertoires in COVID-19. Sequencing used immunoSEQ multiplex PCR; TCRdb keeps in-frame clones, though not all of them. This table holds about 300,000 clones, 85% found once. Material for sequencing was PBMCs or T cells enriched from blood (not recorded which). These receptors came from a woman aged 45-65 years who had recovered from COVID-19.

The chain recombines TRBV7-2 with TRBJ1-2, with 8 positions matching TRBD1. J was trimmed by 3 bases and V by 2 bases; bases with no gene match: 2. Looked up from germline, CDR1 is SGHTA and CDR2 is FQGNSA. This CDR3 is 14 amino acids long. The CDR3 reads CASSLYRGYYGYTF. CDR3 DNA: TGTGCCAGCAGCTTATACAGGGGGTACTATGGCTACACCTTC.

The chain is built from TRBV5-5 and TRBJ1-1; TRBD1 is a possible D gene (5 bases). Deletions cut 0 bases from V and 4 bases from J, with 13 bases between. The germline CDR1 and CDR2 sequences are SGHKS and YYEKEE (reference sequence). This CDR3 has 15 amino acids. The CDR3 spells CASSLAWGTGTEAFF. The CDR3, as DNA: TGTGCCAGCAGCTTGGCTTGGGGCACGGGCACTGAAGCTTTCTTT.

This clone has only one observation. This chain connects TRBV7-9 to TRBJ2-1, with 9 bases identical to TRBD1. The CDR3 extends over 16 amino acids. Losses at the gene ends were 3 bases for V and 6 bases for J; bases not matched to a gene: 9. Germline V gene lookup returns CDR1 SEHNR and CDR2 FQNEAQ (reference sequence). This CDR3 is CASSFSDRGLFNEQFF. Written as DNA, the CDR3 is TGTGCCAGCAGCTTTTCGGACAGGGGTTTGTTCAATGAGCAGTTCTTC.

The gene calls are TRBV5-6 and TRBJ1-1, with 10 bases identical to TRBD1. V shed 4 bases, J shed 3 bases, and the junction held 6 bases outside the gene matches. Germline lookup yields CDR1 SGHDT and CDR2 YYEEEE. The CDR3 has 15 amino acids. The CDR3 DNA reads TGTGCCAGCAGCGAGACAGGGGGCGCGTACACTGAAGCTTTCTTT. It encodes CASSETGGAYTEAFF.

The chain joins TRBV7-2 to TRBJ1-1, with D possibly matching TRBD1 (6 bases). V dropped 3 bases and J dropped 6 bases, with 14 bases sitting between them. The CDR3 consists of 14 residues. Germline V gives CDR1 SGHTA, CDR2 FQGNSA. The CDR3 spells CASSLSGQFSEAFF. The CDR3 DNA reads TGTGCCAGCAGCTTGTCAGGACAGTTTTCTGAAGCTTTCTTT. The whole variable domain, filled in from reference TRBV7-2 and TRBJ1-1, reads GAGVSQSPSNKVTEKGKDVELRCDPISGHTALYWYRQSLGQGLEFLIYFQGNSAPDKSGLPSDRFSAERTGGSVSTLTIQRTQQEDSAVYLCASSLSGQFSEAFFGQGTRLTVV.

This clone has just one count. The chain recombines TRBV18 with TRBJ1-1; 7 bases are a match to TRBD1. Germline V gene sequence: CDR1 KGHSH, CDR2 LQKENI. The CDR3 covers 13 residues. Losses at the gene ends were 4 bases for V and 4 bases for J; bases not matched to a gene: 3. The CDR3 nucleotides are TGTGCCAGCTCACGACAGGGTGGCACTGAAGCTTTCTTT. It specifies CASSRQGGTEAFF. Supplemented by reference TRBV18 and TRBJ1-1, the full variable domain reads NAGVMQNPRHLVRRRGQEARLRCSPMKGHSHVYWYRQLPEEGLKFMVYLQKENIIDESGMPKERFSAEFPKEGPSILRIQQVVRGDSAAYFCASSRQGGTEAFFGQGTRLTVV.

The chain has TRBV9 and TRBJ1-5; possible D gene TRBD1, 6 bases. The ends were cut back, 0 bases at V and 4 bases at J, with 17 bases in the middle. Germline CDR1 SGDLS, CDR2 YYNGEE. The CDR3 is made up of 17 amino acids. The CDR3 region has the DNA TGTGCCAGCAGCGTAGGAAGCCCCACAGGGTGGAATCAGCCCCAGCATTTT. This encodes CASSVGSPTGWNQPQHF.

CDR3 nucleotide sequence: TGTGCCAGCAGCCCCTATGGGGCAGGGGGCGGATTGGAAAAACTGTTTTTT. It yields the protein CASSPYGAGGGLEKLFF. The chain has TRBV11-2 and TRBJ1-4; 8 nucleotides align to TRBD1. Trimming removed 5 bases from V and 8 bases from J; junction bases left unmatched: 16. Germline CDR1 SGHAT, CDR2 FQNNGV. The CDR3 has 17 amino acids.

The V and J genes are TRBV10-1 and TRBJ2-3, with 7 bases that match TRBD2. The CDR3 consists of 13 residues. Unmatched junction bases numbered 1, after V lost 3 bases and J lost 4 bases. Germline CDR1 reads WNHNN; CDR2 reads SYGVQD (reference sequence). CDR3: CASSEREADTQYF. DNA for the CDR3: TGCGCCAGCAGTGAACGGGAGGCAGATACGCAGTATTTT.

V usage is TRBV28 and J usage is TRBJ1-3, with 7 bases that match TRBD1. Per germline, CDR1 MDHEN and CDR2 SYDVKM. The CDR3 contains 17 residues. With 6 bases clipped from V and 4 bases from J, the junction kept 15 bases outside the gene matches. The CDR3, as DNA: TGTGCCAGCAGCCGGAACCCACGGACAGGAGGGGGAAACACCATATATTTT. Amino acid sequence: CASSRNPRTGGGNTIYF.

This chain joins TRBV15 and TRBJ1-6; weak D call: TRBD1 (5 bases). The V gene lost 2 bases and the J gene lost 3 bases, with 11 bases spanning the gap. The CDR3 runs to 16 residues. Germline V lookup: CDR1 LNHNV, CDR2 YYDKDF (reference sequence). Written as DNA, the CDR3 is TGTGCCACCAGCAGACTCCCGGGACTCTATAATTCACCCCTCCACTTT. Translated, it gives CATSRLPGLYNSPLHF.

The chain links TRBV28 to TRBJ1-5; D ambiguous. Trimming cost V 4 bases and J 0 bases, with 16 bases left between them. Germline CDR1 reads MDHEN; CDR2 reads SYDVKM. The CDR3 is made up of 17 amino acids. In nucleotides, the CDR3 is TGTGCCAGCAGTTCCACCGGAGGCTGGCTTAGCAATCAGCCCCAGCATTTT. Translation: CASSSTGGWLSNQPQHF.

This clone was observed once. The V call is TRBV24-1, the J call TRBJ2-6, with unresolved D. Looked up from germline, CDR1 is KGHDR and CDR2 is SFDVKD. This CDR3 spans 13 amino acids. Trimming pared 9 bases from V and 0 bases from J, leaving 5 bases between. CDR3 amino acids: CATGRSGANVLTF. DNA for the CDR3: TGTGCCACCGGCCGCTCTGGGGCCAACGTCCTGACTTTC.

The rearrangement links TRBV6-4 to TRBJ1-1; no clear D. The CDR3 is 13 residues long. Germline V gene lookup returns CDR1 MRHNA and CDR2 SNTAGT. The V end was cut by 1 base, the J end by 1 base, with 4 bases between. The DNA for the CDR3 is TGTGCCAGCAGTGACTTACAGAACACTGAAGCTTTCTTT. This encodes CASSDLQNTEAFF.

This clone was detected only a few times. The V call is TRBV19, the J call TRBJ1-5; 9 positions agree with TRBD1. CDR1 is LNHDA, CDR2 SQIVND, per germline (reference sequence). The CDR3 totals 17 residues. Trimming cost V 4 bases and J 1 base; bases outside gene matches: 8. In DNA form, the CDR3 reads TGTGCCAGTAGTACCCGAACGACAGGGGGAAGCAATCAGCCCCAGCATTTT. It is translated as CASSTRTTGGSNQPQHF.

This chain connects TRBV6-2 or TRBV6-3 to TRBJ1-2; the D gene is possibly TRBD1 (5 bases). The germline V and J ends were trimmed by 3 bases and 6 bases, with 20 bases remaining between them. The CDR3 sequence is 16 residues long. Germline CDR1 MNHEY, CDR2 SVGEGT. The CDR3 DNA is TGTGCCAGCAGTTATACCCCTGGGGGGGAAGGCCATGGCTACACCTTC. The encoded protein is CASSYTPGGEGHGYTF.

The chain employs TRBV7-2 and TRBJ1-1; TRBD1 agrees at 9 bases. With 5 bases clipped from V and 5 bases from J, the junction kept 9 bases outside the gene matches. The CDR3 length is 15 residues. Germline CDR1 and CDR2: SGHTA and FQGNSA. The CDR3 region has the DNA TGTGCCAGCAGCGTGGACAGGGGAAGGAAAACTGAAGCTTTCTTT. Its protein is CASSVDRGRKTEAFF. Full variable domain (rest looked up from reference TRBV7-2 and TRBJ1-1): GAGVSQSPSNKVTEKGKDVELRCDPISGHTALYWYRQSLGQGLEFLIYFQGNSAPDKSGLPSDRFSAERTGGSVSTLTIQRTQQEDSAVYLCASSVDRGRKTEAFFGQGTRLTVV.

The J gene is TRBJ2-7, the V gene TRBV5-1; 7 nucleotides agree with TRBD1. Unmatched junction bases numbered 5, after V lost 2 bases and J lost 0 bases. CDR1 SGHRS and CDR2 YFSETQ come from the germline V gene. The CDR3 covers 15 residues. The CDR3 protein is CASSFRDRSSYEQYF. Here the CDR3 DNA reads TGCGCCAGCAGCTTCCGGGACAGAAGCTCCTACGAGCAGTACTTC. The variable domain in full, completed from reference TRBV5-1 and TRBJ2-7, reads KAGVTQTPRYLIKTRGQQVTLSCSPISGHRSVSWYQQTPGQGLQFLFEYFSETQRNKGNFPGRFSGRQFSNSRSEMNVSTLELGDSALYLCASSFRDRSSYEQYFGPGTRLTVT.

The rearrangement links TRBV5-1 to TRBJ1-2; 7 positions agree with TRBD1. V shed 4 bases, J shed 6 bases, and the junction held 6 bases outside the gene matches. Germline CDR1 SGHRS, CDR2 YFSETQ. The CDR3 has 13 residues. CDR3 in amino acids: CASSQGQLNGYTF. CDR3 DNA: TGCGCCAGCAGCCAGGGACAGTTGAATGGCTACACCTTC.

This chain links TRBV7-6 with TRBJ2-1; 7 nucleotides agree with TRBD2. The germline V gene has CDR1 SGHVS and CDR2 FNYEAQ. The CDR3 consists of 14 residues. Germline trimming cut 5 bases from V and 4 bases from J; bases unmatched to any gene: 5. The CDR3 is CASSLSGVYNEQFF. Here the CDR3 DNA reads TGTGCCAGCAGCCTCAGCGGGGTATACAATGAGCAGTTCTTC.

The CDR3 DNA follows: TGTGCCACCAGCAGAGCCCTCAGGGAAGGTGAGCAGTTCTTC. It specifies CATSRALREGEQFF. The gene calls are TRBV15 and TRBJ2-1; perhaps TRBD1 as D (5 bases). Trimming pared 1 base from V and 9 bases from J, leaving 13 bases between. CDR3 length: 14 residues. The germline V gene has CDR1 LNHNV and CDR2 YYDKDF (reference sequence).

V is TRBV21-1 and J is TRBJ2-2; TRBD2 is taken as the D call from the table, unchecked against the DNA. TRBV21-1 is a pseudogene locus. This CDR3 has 21 amino acids. The CDR3 sequence is CASSPPIPLAGTSGDTGELFF. CDR3 nucleotides: TGTGCCAGCAGCCCACCCATACCTCTAGCGGGGACTAGCGGAGACACCGGGGAGCTGTTTTTT.

There are a few counts of this clone. This chain links TRBV28 with TRBJ2-1; 8 bases fit TRBD2. In germline, CDR1 is MDHEN, CDR2 SYDVKM. The trim removed 2 bases at V and 11 bases at J, leaving 11 bases unmatched. This CDR3 is built from 15 residues. CDR3 nucleotide sequence: TGTGCCAGCAGTTTAGTGCGGGGGGCAGGAATGAAGCAGTTCTTC. It encodes CASSLVRGAGMKQFF.

The rearrangement uses TRBV5-1 and TRBJ1-4, with D unresolved. Trimming pared 4 bases from V and 8 bases from J, leaving 21 bases between. Germline V lookup: CDR1 SGHRS, CDR2 YFSETQ. CDR3 length equals 16 residues. The DNA for the CDR3 is TGCGCCAGCAGCCCACTGGTAGGGCCAGGAGGGGAAAAACTGTTTTTT. Translation gives CASSPLVGPGGEKLFF. The whole variable domain, remainder taken from reference TRBV5-1 and TRBJ1-4, is KAGVTQTPRYLIKTRGQQVTLSCSPISGHRSVSWYQQTPGQGLQFLFEYFSETQRNKGNFPGRFSGRQFSNSRSEMNVSTLELGDSALYLCASSPLVGPGGEKLFFGSGTQLSVL.

DNA for the CDR3: TGCGCCAGCAGCTTGATCGGGCAGGGGTACGAGCAGTACTTC. The encoded protein is CASSLIGQGYEQYF. The chain combines TRBV5-1 with TRBJ2-7; a weak D match, TRBD1 (6 bases). Germline CDR1 is SGHRS and CDR2 is YFSETQ. V was clipped by 1 base and J by 4 bases, with 12 bases between them. There are 14 residues in the CDR3.

This clone appeared once. The chain is built from TRBV7-9 and TRBJ2-3; 7 bases match TRBD1. Per the germline V gene, CDR1 is SEHNR and CDR2 is FQNEAQ (reference sequence). Germline trimming cut 5 bases from V and 0 bases from J; bases unmatched to any gene: 8. The CDR3 runs 16 residues. The CDR3 nucleotides read TGTGCCAGCAGCCACCGGACAGGTCCCAGCACAGATACGCAGTATTTT. Its protein is CASSHRTGPSTDTQYF.